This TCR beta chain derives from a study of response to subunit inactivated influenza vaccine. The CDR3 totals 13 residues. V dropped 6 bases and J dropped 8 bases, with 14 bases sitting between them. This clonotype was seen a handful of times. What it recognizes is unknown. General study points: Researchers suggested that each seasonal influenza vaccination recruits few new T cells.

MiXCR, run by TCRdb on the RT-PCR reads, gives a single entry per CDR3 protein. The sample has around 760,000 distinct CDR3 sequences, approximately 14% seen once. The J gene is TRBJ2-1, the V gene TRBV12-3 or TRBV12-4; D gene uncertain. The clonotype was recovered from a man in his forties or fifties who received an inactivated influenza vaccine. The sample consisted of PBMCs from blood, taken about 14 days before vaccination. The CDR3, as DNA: TGTGCCAGCAGGGCCCCAGGTAGCCATGAGCAGTTCTTC. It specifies CASRAPGSHEQFF.